This entry concerns a single T cell receptor beta chain. Trimming shortened V by 7 bases and J by 3 bases, and 19 bases separated the two germline ends. The germline V gene encodes CDR1 MDHEN and CDR2 SYDVKM. This CDR3 comprises 16 residues. The data derive from a study of cytomegalovirus exposure and HLA in healthy donors. Amplification used 60 Vbeta primers and 13 Jbeta primers. Profiled with immunoSEQ multiplex PCR; TCRdb holds only in-frame clones, not every one. Its listing shows about 88,000 clones. The receptor was derived from a girl aged 10 to 17 in good health and CMV-seropositive. The sequencing sample was made of PBMCs. The rearrangement joins TRBV28 to TRBJ1-3, with D hard to call. As DNA, the CDR3 is TGTGCCAGCAATTCCGGCACAGCCGATCTTGGAAACACCATATATTTT. It translates to CASNSGTADLGNTIYF.